The rows below give T cell receptor beta chains drawn from one sample of a study of blood T cells in healthy people across ages. TCRdb re-called the 5' RACE reads with MiXCR, one entry per CDR3 protein. The table records around 1,000,000 distinct CDR3 sequences, around 27% of them present only once. The same sample was also studied in work on T cells of mothers and their children.

The specimen sequenced was blood. These receptors all come from a girl aged 2 to 10 in good health. Both conserved end residues are part of each CDR3. A D gene is named only where the DNA matches it firmly. Size is omitted from some rows. Given values are once, few, many or a class for expanded clones.

size: few; V: TRBV29-1; J: TRBJ2-5; D: NA; DNA: TGCAGCACATGGTGGGGGGCGGGAGAGACCCAGTACTTC; CDR3: CSTWWGAGETQYF
size: NA; V: TRBV9; J: TRBJ2-3; D: TRBD2; DNA: TGTGCCAGCAGCGTAGGACTAGCGGGCCTGACTAGCACAGATACGCAGTATTTT; CDR3: CASSVGLAGLTSTDTQYF
size: few; V: TRBV7-2; J: TRBJ2-7; D: NA; DNA: TGTGCCAGCAGCTTATTTCTGGGTAACGAGCAGTACTTC; CDR3: CASSLFLGNEQYF
size: NA; V: TRBV6-2/TRBV6-3; J: TRBJ2-6; D: NA; DNA: TGTGCCGCTACCGGCGGGGACCCTGGGGCCAACGTCCTGACTTTC; CDR3: CAATGGDPGANVLTF
size: NA; V: TRBV7-2; J: TRBJ2-7; D: NA; DNA: TGTGCCAGCAGCTTGGTACCAGCGGCGTTCGAGCAGTACTTC; CDR3: CASSLVPAAFEQYF
size: NA; V: TRBV20-1; J: TRBJ2-5; D: TRBD1; DNA: TGCAGTGCTGGGGACAGGGGGTTTAGAAAGACCCAGTACTTC; CDR3: CSAGDRGFRKTQYF
size: few; V: TRBV20-1; J: TRBJ2-7; D: NA; DNA: TGCAGTGCTGACAATCGAGGGGGAACTTACGAGCAGTACTTC; CDR3: CSADNRGGTYEQYF
size: few; V: TRBV29-1; J: TRBJ1-2; D: NA; DNA: TGCAGCGTTGAAGATTATCGGGAGTACTATGGCTACACCTTC; CDR3: CSVEDYREYYGYTF
size: few; V: TRBV28; J: TRBJ2-2; D: TRBD2; DNA: TGTGCCAGCAGTTCTCAGCGGGAGGGGAACGGGGAGCTGTTTTTT; CDR3: CASSSQREGNGELFF
size: NA; V: TRBV4-1; J: TRBJ2-1; D: TRBD2; DNA: TGCGCCAGCAGCCCTCTTTGGGCTAGCGGGAGTGAGGATGAGCAGTTCTTC; CDR3: CASSPLWASGSEDEQFF
size: NA; V: TRBV20-1; J: TRBJ2-1; D: TRBD2; DNA: TGCAGTGCTATGCCTAGCGGGAGGTCCAATGAGCAGTTCTTC; CDR3: CSAMPSGRSNEQFF
size: few; V: TRBV6-1; J: TRBJ1-4; D: NA; DNA: TGTGCCAGCAGTGAAGTGGAGAGGGGATCTGAAAAACTGTTTTTT; CDR3: CASSEVERGSEKLFF
size: few; V: TRBV5-1; J: TRBJ1-5; D: NA; DNA: TGCGCCAGCAGCGTGCAGGGTCTCGATCAGCCCCAGCATTTT; CDR3: CASSVQGLDQPQHF
size: NA; V: TRBV20-1; J: TRBJ2-7; D: NA; DNA: TGCAGTTTCCTGGGGCAGGGCGGGTCCTACGAGCAGTACTTC; CDR3: CSFLGQGGSYEQYF
size: few; V: TRBV2; J: TRBJ2-5; D: TRBD2; DNA: TGTGCCAGCAGTGCCGCCCGAGTGGGAAGCGGGGGGGCCGAGGAAGAGACCCAGTACTTC; CDR3: CASSAARVGSGGAEEETQYF
size: NA; V: TRBV29-1; J: TRBJ2-1; D: TRBD1; DNA: TGCAGCGGATCCGGGACAGCCGAAATTGGCTCCTACAATGAGCAGTTCTTC; CDR3: CSGSGTAEIGSYNEQFF
size: NA; V: TRBV9; J: TRBJ2-7; D: TRBD2; DNA: TGTGCCAGCAGCTCATCGCCTAGCGGGGGGTACGAGCAGTACTTC; CDR3: CASSSSPSGGYEQYF
size: few; V: TRBV7-9; J: TRBJ1-1; D: NA; DNA: TGTGCCAGCAGCTCACCGGGCCTACCAGAAGCTTTCTTT; CDR3: CASSSPGLPEAFF
size: few; V: TRBV5-1; J: TRBJ2-6; D: NA; DNA: TGCGCCAGCAGCAGAGGAAGGGGCTCTGGGGCCAACGTCCTGACTTTC; CDR3: CASSRGRGSGANVLTF
size: few; V: TRBV7-2; J: TRBJ1-2; D: TRBD1; DNA: TGTGCCAGCAGCTACGTCGGACAGGGGATTGGCTACACCTTC; CDR3: CASSYVGQGIGYTF
size: NA; V: TRBV20-1; J: TRBJ2-1; D: NA; DNA: TGCAGTGCTATAGGACTCATGGGCTACAATGAGCAGCTCTTC; CDR3: CSAIGLMGYNEQLF
size: few; V: TRBV5-4; J: TRBJ1-2; D: NA; DNA: TGTGCCAGCAGCTTATGGGCCCCAGGGAATGGCTACACCTTC; CDR3: CASSLWAPGNGYTF
size: NA; V: TRBV7-9; J: TRBJ1-1; D: NA; DNA: TGTGCCAGCAGCGAATCCGGGCCAGAAGCTTTCTTT; CDR3: CASSESGPEAFF
size: NA; V: TRBV6-1; J: TRBJ2-1; D: TRBD1; DNA: TGTGCCAGCAGTGAACGGGACAGGTTCAATGAGCAGTTCTTC; CDR3: CASSERDRFNEQFF
size: NA; V: TRBV7-6; J: TRBJ2-1; D: NA; DNA: TGTGCCAGCACCTCCTCACTCTCCTACAATGAGCAGTTCTTC; CDR3: CASTSSLSYNEQFF
size: NA; V: TRBV2; J: TRBJ2-5; D: NA; DNA: TGTGCCAGCAGTGAAGCTGGGGTCCCCGAGACCCAGTACTTC; CDR3: CASSEAGVPETQYF
size: few; V: TRBV12-3/TRBV12-4; J: TRBJ2-7; D: TRBD2; DNA: TGTGCCAGCAGTTTCGAAGCGGGGGGATACGAGCAGTACTTC; CDR3: CASSFEAGGYEQYF
size: few; V: TRBV7-2; J: TRBJ2-7; D: NA; DNA: TGTGCCAGCAGCTTTAGCCCGGCAGGGGACAACGAGCAGTACTTC; CDR3: CASSFSPAGDNEQYF
size: NA; V: TRBV7-2; J: TRBJ2-3; D: TRBD2; DNA: TGTGCCAGCAGCCAGACTAGCGGAGGATGGGATACGCAGTATTTT; CDR3: CASSQTSGGWDTQYF
size: few; V: TRBV12-3/TRBV12-4; J: TRBJ2-7; D: NA; DNA: TGTGCCAGCAGGTTAACCGGGAACTCCTACGAGCAGTACTTC; CDR3: CASRLTGNSYEQYF
size: NA; V: TRBV10-3; J: TRBJ2-7; D: NA; DNA: TGTGCCATCAGTGTGACGGGAGTAGCCTACGAGCAGTACTTC; CDR3: CAISVTGVAYEQYF
size: NA; V: TRBV28; J: TRBJ2-7; D: NA; DNA: TGTGCCAGCAGTTTTTCGGGCTATACCTACGAGCAGTACTTC; CDR3: CASSFSGYTYEQYF
size: NA; V: TRBV2; J: TRBJ2-2; D: NA; DNA: TGTGCCGGGAGTGGGGCCGGGGAGCTGTTTTTT; CDR3: CAGSGAGELFF
size: NA; V: TRBV13; J: TRBJ2-7; D: NA; DNA: TGTGCCAGCAGCTTAGTTTTGGGGAGCTCGGACGAGCAGTACTTC; CDR3: CASSLVLGSSDEQYF
size: few; V: TRBV6-6; J: TRBJ1-2; D: NA; DNA: TGTGCCAGCAGTTACGGGGGGACTCGTAAAGGGGGTGGCTACACCTTC; CDR3: CASSYGGTRKGGGYTF
size: NA; V: TRBV5-1; J: TRBJ2-3; D: NA; DNA: TGCGCCAGCAGCTTGCCCGCATGGGTCGCAGATACGCAGTATTTT; CDR3: CASSLPAWVADTQYF
size: NA; V: TRBV25-1; J: TRBJ1-2; D: NA; DNA: TGTGCCAGCAGCCCATGGAGAGTATATGGCTACACCTTC; CDR3: CASSPWRVYGYTF
size: few; V: TRBV7-6; J: TRBJ2-3; D: NA; DNA: TGTGCCAGCAGCTTAGCGTTTAGCGCCAACACAGATACGCAGTATTTT; CDR3: CASSLAFSANTDTQYF
size: NA; V: TRBV13; J: TRBJ1-2; D: NA; DNA: TGTGCCAGCAGCCCCTTAGGGGCAGGCTACACCTTC; CDR3: CASSPLGAGYTF
size: NA; V: TRBV7-3; J: TRBJ2-6; D: TRBD1; DNA: TGTGCCAGCAGCCAGTCGCCGGGACAGGGAGCTGGAGCCAACGTCCTGACTTTC; CDR3: CASSQSPGQGAGANVLTF
size: NA; V: TRBV12-3/TRBV12-4; J: TRBJ1-2; D: TRBD1; DNA: TGTGCCAGCAGTTTAACTTCGACAGGGGGTAACTATGGCTACACCTTC; CDR3: CASSLTSTGGNYGYTF
size: few; V: TRBV4-1; J: TRBJ2-7; D: TRBD2; DNA: TGCGCCAGCAGTCCGATACTAGCGGGAGGCCACAACGAGCAGTACTTC; CDR3: CASSPILAGGHNEQYF
size: once; V: TRBV4-2; J: TRBJ2-6; D: TRBD2; DNA: TGTGCCAGCAGCCAAAGGATCCCGGCGGGGGACTCTGGGGCCAACGTCCTGACTTTC; CDR3: CASSQRIPAGDSGANVLTF
size: NA; V: TRBV20-1; J: TRBJ2-1; D: NA; DNA: TGCAGTGCTAGGTCGAGTATTGAGCAGTTCTTC; CDR3: CSARSSIEQFF
size: few; V: TRBV20-1; J: TRBJ2-3; D: NA; DNA: TGCAGTCCCCACGGGTCCCCCGATACGCAGTATTTT; CDR3: CSPHGSPDTQYF